Below, 23 T cell receptor beta chains from the same sample are listed, as sequenced in a study of preoperative IRX-2 immunotherapy in early breast cancer. Some clones are missing from TCRdb's copy, which holds only in-frame ones; the method was immunoSEQ multiplex PCR. This table holds tens of thousands of clones, approximately 95% found once. Treatment of the sample: preoperative locoregional IRX-2 cytokine immunotherapy. The sample was tumor tissue, taken after IRX-2 immunotherapy. All receptors come from a human donor with breast cancer.

This chain uses TRBV19 with TRBJ2-7; TRBD1 is a possible D gene (6 bases). The CDR3 spans 11 residues. The V gene's germline CDR1 is LNHDA and CDR2 SQIVND (reference sequence). V was shortened by 7 bases and J by 5 bases, with 9 bases between the two germline ends. CDR3 protein: CASMDSDEQYF. The CDR3 DNA reads as TGTGCCAGTATGGACAGCGACGAGCAGTACTTC.

The J gene is TRBJ1-4, the V gene TRBV7-8; 11 bases map to TRBD1. The germline CDR1 and CDR2 sequences are SGHVS and FQNEAQ. This CDR3 has 15 amino acids. The J segment lost 6 bases and the V segment lost 2 bases, leaving 2 bases of the junction unmatched. DNA of the CDR3: TGTGCCAGCAGCTTATGGGGACAGGGGGATGAAAAACTGTTTTTT. It translates to CASSLWGQGDEKLFF. The full variable domain, with the rest looked up from reference TRBV7-8 and TRBJ1-4, is GAGVSQSPRYKVAKRGQDVALRCDPISGHVSLFWYQQALGQGPEFLTYFQNEAQLDKSGLPSDRFFAERPEGSVSTLKIQRTQQEDSAVYLCASSLWGQGDEKLFFGSGTQLSVL.

The chain links TRBV7-9 to TRBJ2-5; 11 nucleotides line up with TRBD2. The J call may be in error: the DNA end matches TRBJ2-7 better. Germline assignment: CDR1 SEHNR and CDR2 FQNEAQ (reference sequence). The CDR3 covers 15 residues. CDR3 coding DNA: TGTGCCAGCAGCTTACTAGCGGGGGGAATTTACGAGCAGTACTTC. Its translation is CASSLLAGGIYEQYF.

V and J are TRBV19 and TRBJ1-4, with TRBD1 identical over 9 bases. Germline V gene lookup returns CDR1 LNHDA and CDR2 SQIVND (reference sequence). Trimming at V came to 5 bases and at J to 4 bases, leaving 8 bases not matched to a gene. This CDR3 has 16 residues. Here the CDR3 DNA reads TGTGCCAGTAGTTCTGGGACAGGGAATGTTAATGAAAAACTGTTTTTT. Protein sequence: CASSSGTGNVNEKLFF.

In this sample, this clone turned up a few times. The chain carries TRBV9 and TRBJ1-2; D is undetermined. V lost 4 bases to trimming and J lost 4 bases, with 11 bases between them. CDR3 length: 13 amino acids. Germline values: CDR1 SGDLS, CDR2 YYNGEE. The CDR3 nucleotides are TGTGCCAGCAGCTACGGACGGTCCTATGGCTACACCTTC. This translates into CASSYGRSYGYTF.

V usage is TRBV7-3 and J usage is TRBJ2-6, with D hard to call. Germline values: CDR1 SGHTA, CDR2 FQGTGA. V dropped 5 bases and J dropped 4 bases, with 9 bases sitting between them. This CDR3 spans 14 amino acids. This CDR3 is CASSAGYGANVLTF. Here the CDR3 DNA reads TGTGCCAGCAGCGCCGGGTACGGGGCCAACGTCCTGACTTTC.

V usage is TRBV14 and J usage is TRBJ2-7; TRBD1 is a possible D gene (5 bases). This CDR3 region has 13 residues. The V and J ends lost 3 bases and 1 base respectively, with 7 bases between them. Looked up from germline, CDR1 is SGHDN and CDR2 is FVKESK. CDR3 residues: CASSHSGSYEQYF. CDR3 nucleotide sequence: TGTGCCAGCAGCCATTCAGGGTCCTACGAGCAGTACTTC.

This sequence joins TRBV9 and TRBJ2-2; D possibly matches TRBD1 or TRBD2 (6 bases each). Germline loops: CDR1 SGDLS, CDR2 YYNGEE. The length of the CDR3 is 15 residues. Between the trimmed V and J ends, which lost 3 bases and 5 bases, there was a span of 14 bases. In DNA, the CDR3 is TGTGCCAGCAGCGCCACGGGGGCCGGGACCGGGGAGCTGTTTTTT. Protein: CASSATGAGTGELFF.

This sequence joins TRBV15 and TRBJ2-5; D possibly corresponds to TRBD2 (6 bases). The V end lost 5 bases, the J end lost 0 bases, and 13 bases lay between the germline ends. The V gene's germline CDR1 is LNHNV and CDR2 YYDKDF (reference sequence). This CDR3 is built from 15 residues. CDR3 in DNA: TGTGCCACCAGCTTGCGTACTAGCAACCAAGAGACCCAGTACTTC. This gives the protein CATSLRTSNQETQYF. The whole variable domain, remainder taken from reference TRBV15 and TRBJ2-5, is DAMVIQNPRYQVTQFGKPVTLSCSQTLNHNVMYWYQQKSSQAPKLLFHYYDKDFNNEADTPDNFQSRRPNTSFCFLDIRSPGLGDTAMYLCATSLRTSNQETQYFGPGTRLLVL.

The chain couples TRBV7-6 to TRBJ1-2; possibly TRBD1 for D (6 bases). The CDR3 totals 13 residues. The V end lost 1 base, the J end lost 8 bases, and 11 bases lay between the germline ends. Germline assignment: CDR1 SGHVS and CDR2 FNYEAQ. The DNA for the CDR3 is TGTGCCAGCAGCTTAGGCGGGGGCCGCGGCTACACCTTC. As protein: CASSLGGGRGYTF.

This sequence joins TRBV5-1 and TRBJ1-1; 9 bases are a match to TRBD1. Per the germline V gene, CDR1 is SGHRS and CDR2 is YFSETQ. V lost 0 bases, J lost 5 bases, and 14 bases stayed unmatched. The CDR3 consists of 18 residues. CDR3 protein: CASSLGAGTGRILTEAFF. CDR3 coding DNA: TGCGCCAGCAGCTTGGGGGCGGGGACAGGGAGGATTTTGACTGAAGCTTTCTTT.

The chain combines TRBV5-1 with TRBJ1-3; 8 bases are a match to TRBD1. The CDR3 has 15 amino acids. Germline V gene sequence: CDR1 SGHRS, CDR2 YFSETQ. Germline trimming cut 4 bases from V and 5 bases from J; bases unmatched to any gene: 8. CDR3 region: CASSPGTGHRNTIYF. Written as DNA, the CDR3 is TGCGCCAGCAGCCCGGGGACAGGACATCGAAACACCATATATTTT.

In this sample, this clone turned up a few times. This chain uses TRBV2 with TRBJ1-4; maybe TRBD1 (5 bases). The CDR3 sequence is 12 residues long. Trimming removed 8 bases at V and 3 bases at J, with 7 bases between. Germline lookup yields CDR1 SNHLY and CDR2 FYNNEI. CDR3: CASRQPNEKLFF. CDR3 in DNA: TGTGCCAGCCGACAGCCTAATGAAAAACTGTTTTTT.

The rearrangement uses TRBV6-1 and TRBJ2-6; D is unclear. The ends were cut back, 3 bases at V and 6 bases at J, with 12 bases in the middle. CDR1 is MNHNS, CDR2 SASEGT, per germline. The CDR3 length is 15 residues. CDR3 bases: TGTGCCAGCAGTGATTTTTCCGGCGAGGCCAACGTCCTGACTTTC. It translates to CASSDFSGEANVLTF.

This clone has just one count. This chain links TRBV7-6 with TRBJ2-7; 7 positions match TRBD1. Germline-derived CDR1 and CDR2 are SGHVS and FNYEAQ. CDR3 length equals 15 residues. V shed 2 bases, J shed 2 bases, and the junction held 6 bases outside the gene matches. The CDR3 coding sequence is TGTGCCAGCAGCTTAACAAGACAGGGAGCCTACGAGCAGTACTTC. Amino acids: CASSLTRQGAYEQYF.

The chain employs TRBV28 and TRBJ2-5; D is possibly TRBD2 (7 bases). CDR3 length equals 15 residues. V was pared by 5 bases and J by 4 bases, with 17 bases between. Germline CDR1 reads MDHEN; CDR2 reads SYDVKM. The DNA for the CDR3 is TGTGCCAGCAGTCCCTCGCGGGGGCCAGGAGAGACCCAGTACTTC. It is translated as CASSPSRGPGETQYF.

The chain uses TRBV5-1 and TRBJ1-2, with 9 bases matching TRBD1. The germline V gene encodes CDR1 SGHRS and CDR2 YFSETQ. This CDR3 spans 15 amino acids. V lost 4 bases, J lost 0 bases, and 4 bases stayed unmatched. The CDR3 protein is CASSPGQGPNYGYTF. CDR3 DNA sequence: TGCGCCAGCAGCCCGGGACAGGGACCTAACTATGGCTACACCTTC.

The chain employs TRBV9 and TRBJ2-7, with D maybe TRBD2 (6 bases). V lost 0 bases and J 3 bases, leaving 16 bases between the germline ends. The CDR3 runs 16 residues. Germline CDR1 SGDLS, CDR2 YYNGEE. CDR3 coding DNA: TGTGCCAGCAGCGTAGGGGGGGATGCCCTGTACTACGAGCAGTACTTC. It is translated as CASSVGGDALYYEQYF.

The CDR3 DNA reads as TGTGCCAGCAGCGCCTCCGGGACTAGCGGGAGCGATGAGCAGTTCTTC. Translated: CASSASGTSGSDEQFF. The V gene is TRBV13, the J gene TRBJ2-1; 14 bases are a match to TRBD2. Germline V gene lookup returns CDR1 PRHDT and CDR2 FYEKMQ (reference sequence). Losses at the gene ends were 5 bases for V and 8 bases for J; bases not matched to a gene: 8. The CDR3 spans 16 residues.

The chain recombines TRBV29-1 with TRBJ1-4; D unclear. V was trimmed by 5 bases and J by 5 bases, leaving 9 bases between them. The CDR3 extends over 12 amino acids. Germline V gives CDR1 SQVTM, CDR2 ANQGSEA. The CDR3 region has the DNA TGCAGCGTTAAGGGCGGGAATGAAAAACTGTTTTTT. Its translation is CSVKGGNEKLFF.

This chain links TRBV12-2 with TRBJ2-7; the DNA was not compared with TRBD2, the D call given in the table. TRBV12-2 is a pseudogene segment. This CDR3 has 17 amino acids. DNA of the CDR3: TGTGCAAGTCGCTTAGCGTATCGCCTAGCGGGAGTATACGGGGAGTACTTC. Encoded protein: CASRLAYRLAGVYGEYF.

The chain's CDR3 is CASSLPISTEAFF. CDR3 nucleotide sequence: TGTGCCAGCAGCTTACCCATTTCCACTGAAGCTTTCTTT. The chain employs TRBV7-9 and TRBJ1-1; D gene uncertain. The V gene lost 2 bases and the J gene lost 4 bases, with 8 bases spanning the gap. CDR3 length: 13 amino acids. The germline V gene has CDR1 SEHNR and CDR2 FQNEAQ (reference sequence).

The V call is TRBV6-5, the J call TRBJ2-7; D unresolved. This CDR3 comprises 15 residues. V was pared by 0 bases and J by 2 bases, with 11 bases between. Per the germline V gene, CDR1 is MNHEY and CDR2 is SVGAGI. CDR3 residues: CASSYSLDRAYEQYF. The CDR3 bases are TGTGCCAGCAGTTACTCCCTGGACCGAGCCTACGAGCAGTACTTC.